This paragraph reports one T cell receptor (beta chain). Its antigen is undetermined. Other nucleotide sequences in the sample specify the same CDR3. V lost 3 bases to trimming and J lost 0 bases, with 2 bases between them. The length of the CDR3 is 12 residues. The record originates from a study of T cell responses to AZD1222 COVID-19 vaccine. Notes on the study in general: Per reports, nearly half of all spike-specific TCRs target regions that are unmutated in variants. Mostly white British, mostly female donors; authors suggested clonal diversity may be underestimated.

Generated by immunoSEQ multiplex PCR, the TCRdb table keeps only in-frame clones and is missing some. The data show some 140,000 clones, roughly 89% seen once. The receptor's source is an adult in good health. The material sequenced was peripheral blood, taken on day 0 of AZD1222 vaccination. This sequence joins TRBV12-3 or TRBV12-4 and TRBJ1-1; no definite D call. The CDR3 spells CASSFLNTEAFF. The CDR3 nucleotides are TGTGCCAGCAGTTTTCTGAACACTGAAGCTTTCTTT.